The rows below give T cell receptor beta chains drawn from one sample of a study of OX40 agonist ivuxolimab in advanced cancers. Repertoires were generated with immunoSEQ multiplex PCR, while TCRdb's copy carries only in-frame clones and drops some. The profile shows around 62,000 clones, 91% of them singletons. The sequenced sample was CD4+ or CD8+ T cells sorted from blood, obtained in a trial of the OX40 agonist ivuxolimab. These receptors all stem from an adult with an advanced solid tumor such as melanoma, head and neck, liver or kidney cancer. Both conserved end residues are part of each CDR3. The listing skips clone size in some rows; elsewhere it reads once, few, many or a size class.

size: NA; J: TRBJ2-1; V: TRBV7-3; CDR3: CASSLTESSYNEQFF
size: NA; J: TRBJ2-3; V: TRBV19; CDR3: CASTRTGGTDTQYF
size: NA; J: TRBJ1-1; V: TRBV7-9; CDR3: CASSLRETTEAFF
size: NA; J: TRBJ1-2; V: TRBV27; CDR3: CASSPQPTGNNGYTF
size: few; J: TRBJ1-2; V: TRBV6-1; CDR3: CASSRDGGGYTF
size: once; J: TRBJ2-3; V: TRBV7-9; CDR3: CASSLRSSGGGTDTQYF
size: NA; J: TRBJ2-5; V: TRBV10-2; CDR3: CASSPAAVSGSGLGETQYF
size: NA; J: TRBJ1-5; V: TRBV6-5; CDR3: CASSYTGDQPQHF
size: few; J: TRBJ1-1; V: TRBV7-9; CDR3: CASSPGHNMNTEAFF
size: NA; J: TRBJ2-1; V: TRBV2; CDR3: CARSLAGGPGVYNEQFF
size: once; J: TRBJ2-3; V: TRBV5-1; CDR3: CASSRSTSADTQYF
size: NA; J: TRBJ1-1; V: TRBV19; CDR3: CASSIVPGQVNTEAFF
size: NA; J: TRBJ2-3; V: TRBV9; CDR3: CASSIQGGALTDTQYF
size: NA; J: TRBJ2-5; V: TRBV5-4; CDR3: CASSGVTSGRMGETQYF
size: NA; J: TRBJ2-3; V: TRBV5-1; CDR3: CASSLVLGGSTDTQYF
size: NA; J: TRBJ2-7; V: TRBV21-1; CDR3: CARGQGPYEQYF
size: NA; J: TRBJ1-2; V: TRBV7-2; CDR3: CASSLDGVAYGYTF
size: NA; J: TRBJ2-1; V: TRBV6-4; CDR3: CASSGTSGRAPYNEQFF
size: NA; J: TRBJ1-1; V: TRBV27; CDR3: CASRQSGENTEAFF
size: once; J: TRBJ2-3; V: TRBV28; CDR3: CASSFDFSGSADTQYF
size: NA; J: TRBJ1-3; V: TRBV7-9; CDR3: CASSRDISGNTIYF
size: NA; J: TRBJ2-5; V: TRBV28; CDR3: CASSKPRGPLRETQYF
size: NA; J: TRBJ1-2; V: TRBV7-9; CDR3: CASSPSGGYGYTF
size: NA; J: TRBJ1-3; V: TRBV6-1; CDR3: CASSEAGYSGNTIYF
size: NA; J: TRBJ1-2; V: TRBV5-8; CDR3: CASSSEDRGRRIGYTF
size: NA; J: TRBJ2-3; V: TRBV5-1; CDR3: CASSRRDRGDTDTQYF
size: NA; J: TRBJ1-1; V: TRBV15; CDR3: CATSRGDSLNTEAFF
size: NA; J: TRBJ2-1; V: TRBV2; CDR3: CARASTLGSYNEQFF
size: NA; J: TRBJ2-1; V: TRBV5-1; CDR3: CASSLFRAGEQFF
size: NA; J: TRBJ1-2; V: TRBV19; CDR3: CASNGVGLYGYTF
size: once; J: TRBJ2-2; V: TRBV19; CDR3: CASSIQGISGELFF
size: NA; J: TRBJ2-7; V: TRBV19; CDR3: CASSRAVQDSRYF
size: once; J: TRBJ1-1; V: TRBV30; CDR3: CAWTYGRTLNTEAFF
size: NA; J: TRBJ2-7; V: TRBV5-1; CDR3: CASSKDSSYEQYF
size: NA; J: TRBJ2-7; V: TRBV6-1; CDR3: CASSRDRASSYEQYF
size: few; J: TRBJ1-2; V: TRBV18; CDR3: CASSQTPGAYGYTF
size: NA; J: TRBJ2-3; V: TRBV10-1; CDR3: CASSERGTSTDTQYF
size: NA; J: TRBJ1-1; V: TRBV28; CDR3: CASSLHRRGGDNTEAFF
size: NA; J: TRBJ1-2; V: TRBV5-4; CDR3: CASSSRGLYGYTF
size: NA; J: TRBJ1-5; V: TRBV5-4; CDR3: CASSLGGRINQPQHF
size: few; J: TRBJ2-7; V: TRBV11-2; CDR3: CASSLREEQYF
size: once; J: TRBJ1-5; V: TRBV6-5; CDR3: CASSLQGGNQPQHF
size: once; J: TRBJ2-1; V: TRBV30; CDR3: CAWNPWGRSSYNEQFF
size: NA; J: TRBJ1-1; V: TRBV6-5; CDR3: CASRAFSGVGSEAFF
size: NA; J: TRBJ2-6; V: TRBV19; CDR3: CASSRLSSGANVLTF
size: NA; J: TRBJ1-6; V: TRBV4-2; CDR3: CASSQDQTATNSPLHF
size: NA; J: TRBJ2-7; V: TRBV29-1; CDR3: CSVENPGGVWGGEQYF
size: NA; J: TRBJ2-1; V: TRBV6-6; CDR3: CASSYGPLSLF
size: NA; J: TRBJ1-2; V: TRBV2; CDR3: CASRGEGARVGYTF
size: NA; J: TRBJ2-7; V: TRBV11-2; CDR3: CASSYARLTSGQSYEQYF
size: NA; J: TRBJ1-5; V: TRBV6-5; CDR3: CASSSGYSNQPQHF
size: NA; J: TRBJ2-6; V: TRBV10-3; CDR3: CAISPRGGSGANVLTF
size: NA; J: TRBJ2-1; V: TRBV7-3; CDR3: CASSVTSGSPYNEQFF
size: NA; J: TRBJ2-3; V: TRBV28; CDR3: CASSFRGRTDTQYF
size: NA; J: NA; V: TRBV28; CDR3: CASSSTGGASYEQYF
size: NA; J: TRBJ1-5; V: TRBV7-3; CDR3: CASSLIQGQPQHF
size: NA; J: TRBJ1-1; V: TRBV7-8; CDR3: CASSPLGEGMNTEAFF
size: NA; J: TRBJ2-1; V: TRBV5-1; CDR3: CASSLRDLLANEQFF